This TCR beta chain was identified during a study of cytomegalovirus exposure and HLA in healthy donors. Regarding the study as a whole: Across donors, sequencing depth was assumed by presence/absence analyses to be roughly uniform. Common viral pathogens seemed to be connected with several of the most significant clusters, according to a later analysis. TCR beta sequences reportedly predicted most subjects' HLA-A and HLA-B alleles accurately. TCR beta V- and J-gene trimming was later associated with a missense DCLRE1C variant.

As regards this clone: The antigen remains unidentified.

The CDR3 is 15 residues long. V dropped 3 bases and J dropped 3 bases, with 14 bases sitting between them. Germline lookup yields CDR1 GTSNPN and CDR2 SVGIG (reference sequence). Vbeta (60) and Jbeta (13) primers were used in the PCR. Generated by immunoSEQ multiplex PCR, the TCRdb table keeps only in-frame clones and is missing some. Among about 130,000 clones listed, under 85% were seen once. The receptor was isolated from a man aged 25 to 45 in good health and CMV-seronegative. The genes are TRBV30 and TRBJ1-4; a weak D match, TRBD1 (5 bases). The sample consisted of PBMCs. In DNA form, the CDR3 reads TGTGCCTGGAGGAGGCAGGGAGGATCTAATGAAAAACTGTTTTTT. Amino acids: CAWRRQGGSNEKLFF.